This is a list of T cell receptor beta chains from one sample in a study of T cell responses to AZD1222 COVID-19 vaccine. Profiling relied on immunoSEQ multiplex PCR, and the TCRdb table lists in-frame clones only, not all of them. The table includes tens of thousands of clones, roughly 84% detected once. This specimen consisted of peripheral blood, obtained on day 0 of MenACWY control vaccination. The source of these receptors is an adult in good health. Both conserved end residues are part of each CDR3. A D gene is named only where the DNA matches it firmly. Part of the rows lack a size; the others show once, few, many or a class for expanded clones.

v_gene	abundance	j_gene	d_gene	CDR3nt	CDR3aa
TRBV6-2/TRBV6-3	NA	TRBJ2-1	NA	TGTGCCAGCAGCCCCGGCCCCCTCTCTAGGGGACCGGGTGGTGAGCAGTTCTTC	CASSPGPLSRGPGGEQFF
TRBV6-5	NA	TRBJ2-6	NA	TGTGCCACACTGGAGGCGGGCTCTGGGGCCAACGTCCTGACTTTC	CATLEAGSGANVLTF
TRBV5-6	few	TRBJ1-2	NA	TGTGCCAGCAGCCTCCGAGGGACCGACTATGGCTACACCTTC	CASSLRGTDYGYTF
TRBV5-1	once	TRBJ2-2	TRBD1	TGCGCCAGCAGCCAGGGGACAGGGCGCGATACCGGGGAGCTGTTTTTT	CASSQGTGRDTGELFF
TRBV28	few	TRBJ2-7	NA	TGTGCCAGCAGTTTCGTCAGCTACGAGCAGTACTTC	CASSFVSYEQYF
TRBV7-8	NA	TRBJ1-6	NA	TGTGCCAGCAGCCCACAGGGTTTGGGCTCACCCCTCCACTTT	CASSPQGLGSPLHF
TRBV5-1	NA	TRBJ2-5	TRBD1	TGCGCCAGCAGCTTTTCCGGGACAGGGGGCTTCGAGACCCAGTACTTC	CASSFSGTGGFETQYF
TRBV5-4	NA	TRBJ2-7	NA	TGTGCCAGCAGCTTGGAGCGTCACTACGAGCAGTACTTC	CASSLERHYEQYF
TRBV7-9	NA	TRBJ1-6	NA	TGTGCCAGCCAGCGGGGGGCCTATAATTCACCCCTCCACTTT	CASQRGAYNSPLHF
TRBV4-1	NA	TRBJ2-2	TRBD2	TGCGCCAGCAGCCCCCGGGGCAGCGGGGGAATCACCGGGGAGCTGTTTTTT	CASSPRGSGGITGELFF
TRBV5-6	NA	TRBJ2-5	TRBD2	TGTGCCAGCAGCTTGCTAGCGGGAGCCCAAGAGACCCAGTACTTC	CASSLLAGAQETQYF
TRBV3-1/TRBV3-2	NA	TRBJ2-4	NA	TGTGCCAGCAGCCGGGACGGTCTTGAGGCCATTCAGTACTTC	CASSRDGLEAIQYF
TRBV7-9	NA	TRBJ1-2	NA	TGTGCCAGCAGCACGGACGTCGTATTTGGCTACACCTTC	CASSTDVVFGYTF
TRBV28	NA	TRBJ1-1	NA	TGTGCCAGCAGTTTAATCCGGGGGAACACTGAAGCTTTCTTT	CASSLIRGNTEAFF
TRBV7-2	NA	TRBJ1-1	NA	TGTGCCAGCAGCTTAACGGTGGGCACTGAAGCTTTCTTT	CASSLTVGTEAFF
TRBV5-6	NA	TRBJ2-1	NA	TGTGCCAGCAGCTTGTCCTTGTCGGCAGGGTCCTACAATGAGCAGTTCTTC	CASSLSLSAGSYNEQFF
TRBV4-2	NA	TRBJ2-1	NA	TGTGCCAGCAGCCAAGATTACGCGCAGTTCTTC	CASSQDYAQFF
TRBV28	NA	TRBJ1-2	TRBD1	TGTGCCAGCAGTTTGTCGACAGGGCCTAACTATGGCTACACCTTC	CASSLSTGPNYGYTF
TRBV7-6	NA	TRBJ1-1	NA	TGTGCCAGCAGCTTAGTCGAGACGGGCAACACTGAAGCTTTCTTT	CASSLVETGNTEAFF
TRBV4-2	NA	TRBJ1-1	NA	TGTGCCTTTAGACAAAACACTGAAGCTTTCTTT	CAFRQNTEAFF
TRBV11-2	once	TRBJ1-1	NA	TGTGCCAGCAGCCCTCGGGCAGACCACACTGAAGCTTTCTTT	CASSPRADHTEAFF
TRBV30	NA	TRBJ1-2	NA	TGTGCCTGGAGTGTTGAGACCCTCGGCGGCTATGGCTACACCTTC	CAWSVETLGGYGYTF
TRBV5-4	NA	TRBJ2-5	NA	TGTGCCAGCAGCGTGGGGGGGGCGAGGGAAGAGACCCAGTACTTC	CASSVGGAREETQYF
TRBV10-2	NA	TRBJ2-1	NA	TGCGCCAGCAGTGAGGCTCCAAATTATGAGCAGTTCTTC	CASSEAPNYEQFF
TRBV5-4	NA	TRBJ2-2	NA	TGTGCCAGCAGCTCGCCCATATCCGAGCCCGGGGAGCTGTTTTTT	CASSSPISEPGELFF
TRBV6-5	NA	TRBJ2-2	TRBD1	TGTGCCAGCACCAGGGGGCTAGTGAACACCGGGGAGCTGTTTTTT	CASTRGLVNTGELFF
TRBV7-9	NA	TRBJ2-4	NA	TGTGCCAGCAGCTTGGGCTGGGGAGCCAAAAACATTCAGTACTTC	CASSLGWGAKNIQYF
TRBV7-8	once	TRBJ2-7	NA	TGTGCCAGCAGCTCCTCAGATCCCTACGAGCAGTACTTC	CASSSSDPYEQYF
TRBV13	hyperexpanded	TRBJ1-2	NA	TGTGCCAGCAGCTTAGGAGGGGGACTCTATGGCTACACCTTC	CASSLGGGLYGYTF
TRBV28	NA	TRBJ1-2	NA	TGTGCCAGCAGTCCCCGTTGGCGGGGAAGCTATGGCTACACCTTC	CASSPRWRGSYGYTF
TRBV3-1/TRBV3-2	few	TRBJ2-5	NA	TGTGCCAGCAGCCAAGATTCAACTAGCTATCGTCTCCAGTACTTC	CASSQDSTSYRLQYF
TRBV4-1	many	TRBJ2-3	NA	TGCGCCAGCAGCCAGGGAGTTGGTACAGATACGCAGTATTTT	CASSQGVGTDTQYF
TRBV19	once	TRBJ1-5	NA	TGTGCCAGTAGTATAGACATTTCCTATAGCAATCAGCCCCAGCATTTT	CASSIDISYSNQPQHF
TRBV29-1	few	TRBJ1-1	NA	TGCAGCGTTGTTGATGACACTGAAGCTTTCTTT	CSVVDDTEAFF
TRBV11-1	NA	TRBJ2-7	NA	TGTGCCAGCAGTCAACACCATAGCGGATCCTCCTACGAGCAGTACTTC	CASSQHHSGSSYEQYF
TRBV2	NA	TRBJ1-2	NA	TGTGCCACGACCGACGGAGCTAACTATGGCTACACCTTC	CATTDGANYGYTF
TRBV2	NA	TRBJ1-2	TRBD1	TGTGCCAGCAGTGACAGGGGGAAGAACTATGGCTACACCTTC	CASSDRGKNYGYTF
TRBV1	NA	TRBJ1-1	NA	TGCACCAGCAGCCAAGGGGCAGGATCCATGAACACTGAAGCTTTCTTT	CTSSQGAGSMNTEAFF
TRBV6-5	NA	TRBJ1-6	NA	TGTGCCAGCATTTCACCGTATTCACCCCTCCACTTT	CASISPYSPLHF
TRBV6-6	once	TRBJ1-2	TRBD1	TGTGCCAGCACTGGGACAGGGGAATATGGCTACACCTTC	CASTGTGEYGYTF
TRBV18	NA	TRBJ1-6	NA	TGTGCCAGCTCACCTCAAGGGACGGCTAATAATTCACCCCTCCACTTT	CASSPQGTANNSPLHF
TRBV9	NA	TRBJ2-1	NA	TGTGCCAGCAGCGTAGGAGGCAGAGGAGTATACAATGAGCAGTTCTTC	CASSVGGRGVYNEQFF
TRBV5-1	NA	TRBJ2-2	NA	TGCGCCAGCAGCTTGGGGGCGGGAAACACCGGGGAGCTGTTTTTT	CASSLGAGNTGELFF
TRBV12-3/TRBV12-4	NA	TRBJ2-7	NA	TGTGCCAGCCGGACTGTTACGTCCTACGAGCAGTACTTC	CASRTVTSYEQYF
TRBV7-8	NA	TRBJ1-3	NA	TGTGCCAGCAGCTTATCTTCAGGTGGAAACACCATATATTTT	CASSLSSGGNTIYF
TRBV6-5	NA	TRBJ1-3	NA	TGTGCCAGCTCATATGGAAACACCATATATTTT	CASSYGNTIYF
TRBV2	few	TRBJ2-2	NA	TGTGCCAGCAGTGCTAGAAGGGGCACCGGGGAGCTGTTTTTT	CASSARRGTGELFF
TRBV18	NA	TRBJ2-7	NA	TGTGCCAGCTCACCAAGTGGGCCGAAAACCTACGAGCAGTACTTC	CASSPSGPKTYEQYF
TRBV11-3	NA	TRBJ2-2	NA	TGTGCCAGCAGCCTCGAAGGGCTCACCGGGGAGCTGTTTTTT	CASSLEGLTGELFF
TRBV19	NA	TRBJ1-5	NA	TGTGCTAACAATCAGCCCCAGCATTTT	CANNQPQHF
TRBV2	once	TRBJ2-2	TRBD2	TGTGCCAGCAGCCGCGGGGGAAACACCGGGGAGCTGTTTTTT	CASSRGGNTGELFF
TRBV5-1	NA	TRBJ2-3	TRBD2	TGCGCCAGCAGCCCGGGAGGGGGGCCAGATACGCAGTATTTT	CASSPGGGPDTQYF
TRBV3-1/TRBV3-2	NA	TRBJ1-5	TRBD1	TGTGCCAGCAGCCAGACACAGGGGTGGGGTCAGCCCCAGCATTTT	CASSQTQGWGQPQHF